The rows below give T cell receptor beta chains drawn from one sample of a study of breast tumors, draining lymph nodes, adjacent tissues. TCRdb fed the multiplex PCR reads into MiXCR, producing one record per CDR3 protein. The data show about 180,000 distinct CDR3 sequences, around a third seen once. Material: axillary lymph node tissue. These receptors all stem from a female donor with breast cancer. Some clones in this sample may be carry-over from other donors' samples. The conserved cysteine and the conserved F or W are not part of the CDR3 here. The order of the fields is D gene, V gene, J gene, clone size, CDR3 protein. A D gene is named only where the DNA matches it firmly. Not every row has a clone size; where given, it reads once, few, many or a size class.

>NA|TRBV6-5|TRBJ1-1|NA
ASTQTPSTEAF
>TRBD1|TRBV25-1|TRBJ2-7|NA
ASSEWGTGGDEQY
>NA|TRBV3-1|TRBJ1-1|NA
ASWGRTEAF
>NA|TRBV10-2|TRBJ1-4|many
ASSESEGVSEKLF
>TRBD2|TRBV9|TRBJ2-7|many
ASSVGEGAGYEQY
>NA|TRBV19|TRBJ1-2|many
ASSGPDVYGYT
>TRBD1|TRBV20-1|TRBJ2-7|many
SAKDRGAPHSYEQY
>NA|TRBV19|TRBJ1-5|many
ASSIPGGGQPQH
>NA|TRBV19|TRBJ1-5|many
ASSNQGTSRTH
>NA|TRBV20-1|TRBJ1-4|many
SARDLGEGNEKLF
>TRBD1|TRBV19|TRBJ2-3|many
ASSRDRGPTDTQY
>TRBD2|TRBV20-1|TRBJ2-5|NA
SARRGGQETQY
>NA|TRBV28|TRBJ1-3|many
ASSRAGGVRGNTIY
>NA|TRBV20-1|TRBJ2-7|many
SASGQPSYEQY
>TRBD1|TRBV24-1|TRBJ2-1|many
ATSDPGGKIDNEQF
>TRBD2|TRBV28|TRBJ2-7|many
ASSSMTSSYEQY